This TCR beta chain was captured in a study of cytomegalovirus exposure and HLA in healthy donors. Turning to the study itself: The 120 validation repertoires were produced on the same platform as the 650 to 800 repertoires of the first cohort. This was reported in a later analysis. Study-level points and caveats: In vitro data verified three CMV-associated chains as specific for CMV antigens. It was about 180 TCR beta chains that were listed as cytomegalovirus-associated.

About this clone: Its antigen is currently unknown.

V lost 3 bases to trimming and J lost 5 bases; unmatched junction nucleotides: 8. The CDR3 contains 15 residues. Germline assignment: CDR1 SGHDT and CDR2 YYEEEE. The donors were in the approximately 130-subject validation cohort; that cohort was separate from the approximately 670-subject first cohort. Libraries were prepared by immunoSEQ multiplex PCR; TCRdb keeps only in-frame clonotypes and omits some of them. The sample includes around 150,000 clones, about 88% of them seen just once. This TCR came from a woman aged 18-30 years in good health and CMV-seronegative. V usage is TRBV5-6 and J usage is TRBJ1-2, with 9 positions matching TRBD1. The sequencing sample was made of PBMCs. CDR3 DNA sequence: TGTGCCAGCAGCTCTTGGGACAGGGACCATTATGGCTACACCTTC. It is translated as CASSSWDRDHYGYTF.